Presented here are 3 T cell receptor beta chains from one specimen sequenced in a study of CXCR3-negative and CXCR3-positive naive CD8 T cells. UMI-labeled 5' RACE yielded the TRB cDNA libraries. After re-calling the 5' RACE reads, TCRdb lists one entry per CDR3 protein, DNA absent. The sample includes some 130,000 distinct CDR3 sequences. The sequencing sample was made of naive CXCR3- CD8+ T cells from blood. Indicated subset: CD45RO-CCR7+CD27+CD95- naive CD8+ T cells lacking CXCR3 (TNR3-). The receptor set was obtained from a human donor in good health. Some clones in this sample may be carry-over from other donors' samples.

The chain links TRBV14 to TRBJ2-3. The CDR3 runs 13 residues. Germline assignment: CDR1 SGHDN and CDR2 FVKESK. CDR3 region: CASSLSLRDTQYF.

CDR3: CAWSVGLLYYGYTF. The V and J genes are TRBV30 and TRBJ1-2. CDR1 GTSNPN and CDR2 SVGIG come from the germline V gene (reference sequence). This CDR3 region has 14 residues.

This rearrangement joins TRBV4-3 to TRBJ2-7; the D call from TCRdb, TRBD1, cannot be confirmed without DNA. The CDR3 totals 17 residues. The germline CDR1 and CDR2 sequences are LGHNA and YSLEER. The CDR3 reads CASSQEGGPGQGYEQYF.